This T cell receptor (beta chain) was identified in a study of T-cell memory formation after mild COVID-19. TCRdb ran MiXCR on the 5' RACE reads and lists one entry per CDR3 protein. Of just over 200,000 distinct CDR3 sequences listed, 7.5% to 10% were seen once; the top ten hold 3.5%. Trimming took 2 bases from V and 8 from J, leaving 12 bases between them. The CDR3 spans 13 residues. This sequence joins TRBV12-3 or TRBV12-4 and TRBJ1-2; D is perhaps TRBD1 (6 bases). The sequence came from a man between 18 and 29 years old who had mild COVID-19 (a few samples of this study predate the infection). Cell type and time point are not known. Sequenced input: PBMCs or a T cell subset sorted from them (not recorded which). CDR3 sequence reads: CASSLNAGVGYTF. Here the CDR3 DNA reads TGTGCCAGCAGTTTAAACGCAGGGGTAGGCTACACCTTC.